These 27 T cell receptor beta chains were all obtained from the same sample, sequenced in a study of cytomegalovirus exposure and HLA in healthy donors. The PCR used 60 Vbeta and 13 Jbeta primers. Only in-frame clones appear in the TCRdb table, and some are missing; sequencing was by immunoSEQ multiplex PCR. Its table lists under 85,000 clones. The source material was PBMCs. Receptors originate from a boy under 18 in good health and CMV-seronegative.

The chain joins TRBV6-5 to TRBJ1-1, with a weak D call TRBD1 (5 bases). V was cut by 0 bases and J by 5 bases, with 13 bases left in between. The CDR3 is 15 amino acids. CDR1 and CDR2 from the germline V gene are MNHEY and SVGAGI. CDR3 sequence reads: CASSYSRSGDTEAFF. The CDR3, as DNA: TGTGCCAGCAGTTACTCGCGTTCGGGGGATACTGAAGCTTTCTTT.

The genes are TRBV5-4 and TRBJ1-1; 10 positions agree with TRBD1. From germline, CDR1 is SGHNT and CDR2 YYREEE (reference sequence). The length of the CDR3 is 14 residues. The V gene end was trimmed by 4 bases and the J gene end by 3 bases; junction bases not matched to a gene: 3. CDR3 loop: CASSGTGEYTEAFF. The CDR3 DNA follows: TGTGCCAGCAGCGGGACAGGGGAATACACTGAAGCTTTCTTT.

The chain is built from TRBV6-6 and TRBJ2-7; D unclear. The germline CDR1 and CDR2 sequences are MNHNY and SVGAGI (reference sequence). CDR3 length: 14 amino acids. Trimming cost V 5 bases and J 1 base, with 12 bases left between them. The CDR3 DNA reads TGTGCCAGCAGTAGCCCAACTACGTCCTACGAGCAGTACTTC. It specifies CASSSPTTSYEQYF.

The chain joins TRBV27 to TRBJ2-3; TRBD2 might be the D (6 bases). CDR3 size: 13 residues. The ends were cut back, 6 bases at V and 8 bases at J, with 15 bases in the middle. Germline V CDR1 and CDR2: MNHEY, SMNVEV (reference sequence). CDR3 region: CASSPTSTGTQYF. The CDR3 bases are TGTGCCAGCAGCCCAACTAGCACGGGTACGCAGTATTTT.

V is TRBV30 and J is TRBJ2-5; 8 positions match TRBD1. Matching the DNA end better, TRBJ2-7 makes the J call doubtful. Germline loops: CDR1 GTSNPN, CDR2 SVGIG (reference sequence). The CDR3 sequence is 14 residues long. CDR3 in DNA: TGTGCCTGGAGTAGGACAGGGAGAGGCTACGAGCAGTACTTC. Translated, it gives CAWSRTGRGYEQYF.

The chain joins TRBV6-5 to TRBJ2-4; TRBD1 matches at 8 bases. CDR3 length equals 13 residues. Germline V gene sequence: CDR1 MNHEY, CDR2 SVGAGI. V lost 6 bases, J lost 7 bases, and 5 bases stayed unmatched. This CDR3 reads CASSGQGRNIQYF. CDR3 coding DNA: TGTGCCAGCAGCGGACAGGGTAGGAACATTCAGTACTTC.

The rearrangement joins TRBV13 to TRBJ2-5; 11 nucleotides agree with TRBD2. The CDR3 spans 14 residues. Germline CDR1 and CDR2: PRHDT and FYEKMQ (reference sequence). V shed 5 bases and J 4 bases; nucleotides not matched to a gene: 3. The CDR3 coding sequence is TGTGCCAGCAGCCTCGGGACTAGCGGAGAGACCCAGTACTTC. Translated: CASSLGTSGETQYF.

Notes on this clone: A read error may account for a junction end that differs from germline. The chain uses TRBV25-1 and TRBJ2-7, with D perhaps TRBD2 (5 bases). Looked up from germline, CDR1 is MGHDK and CDR2 is SYGVNS. The CDR3 is 13 amino acids. Written as DNA, the CDR3 is TGCGCGAGTTCGGGGAATGGGGCCTACGAGCAGTACTTC. It yields the protein CASSGNGAYEQYF.

The genes are TRBV2 and TRBJ1-2; D gene uncertain. The CDR3 runs 13 residues. From germline, CDR1 is SNHLY and CDR2 FYNNEI. V lost 4 bases and J 8 bases, leaving 14 bases between the germline ends. CDR3 loop: CASSARPTRGYTF. CDR3 nucleotides: TGTGCCAGCAGTGCACGTCCGACTCGGGGCTACACCTTC. The full variable domain, with the rest looked up from reference TRBV2 and TRBJ1-2, is EPEVTQTPSHQVTQMGQEVILRCVPISNHLYFYWYRQILGQKVEFLVSFYNNEISEKSEIFDDQFSVERPDGSNFTLKIRSTKLEDSAMYFCASSARPTRGYTFGSGTRLTVV.

The chain carries TRBV7-9 and TRBJ2-3; 8 positions match TRBD1. Germline-derived CDR1 and CDR2 are SEHNR and FQNEAQ (reference sequence). The ends lost 5 bases at V and 6 bases at J; junction bases unmatched: 4. This CDR3 region has 13 residues. Here the CDR3 DNA reads TGTGCCAGCAGCGCTCAGGGGGCGGATACGCAGTATTTT. It encodes CASSAQGADTQYF.

This chain uses TRBV19 with TRBJ1-1, with D perhaps TRBD1 (5 bases). The ends were cut back, 10 bases at V and 11 bases at J, with 20 bases in the middle. CDR1 and CDR2 (germline): LNHDA, SQIVND (reference sequence). This CDR3 region has 12 residues. The CDR3: CATDKFAGEAFF. The CDR3 bases are TGTGCCACCGACAAATTCGCGGGGGAGGCTTTCTTT.

V is TRBV6-6 and J is TRBJ1-2, with TRBD1 identical over 9 bases. V gave up 5 bases and J gave up 6 bases; unmatched junction bases: 10. Germline V lookup: CDR1 MNHNY, CDR2 SVGAGI (reference sequence). This CDR3 comprises 15 residues. The CDR3 protein is CASSQTGTGNNGYTF. In nucleotides, the CDR3 is TGTGCCAGCAGTCAGACCGGGACAGGGAACAATGGCTACACCTTC.

This CDR3 reads CASSGAGVNNEQYF. The CDR3 nucleotides read TGTGCCAGCAGTGGGGCAGGGGTAAACAACGAGCAGTACTTC. The rearrangement uses TRBV2 and TRBJ2-7, with a tentative D call TRBD1 (6 bases). Per the germline V gene, CDR1 is SNHLY and CDR2 is FYNNEI. Trimming cost V 4 bases and J 5 bases, with 15 bases left between them. The CDR3 runs 14 residues.

This rearrangement joins TRBV18 to TRBJ1-2; possibly TRBD1 for D (5 bases). CDR1 is KGHSH, CDR2 LQKENI, per germline. Trimming removed 2 bases from V and 6 bases from J, with 7 bases in between. There are 12 residues in the CDR3. CDR3 loop: CASSPGGNGYTF. The CDR3 coding sequence is TGTGCCAGCTCACCAGGGGGGAATGGCTACACCTTC.

This chain uses TRBV2 with TRBJ2-4, with D maybe TRBD2 (6 bases). The CDR3 runs 15 residues. V was pared by 4 bases and J by 10 bases, with 20 bases between. Germline assignment: CDR1 SNHLY and CDR2 FYNNEI. DNA for the CDR3: TGTGCCAGCAGTGCTACCAGCGGAGGGGCTTGGATTCAGTACTTC. Translated: CASSATSGGAWIQYF.

The chain is built from TRBV7-9 and TRBJ2-7; TRBD1 matches at 8 bases. Losses at the gene ends were 4 bases for V and 0 bases for J; bases not matched to a gene: 2. The CDR3 covers 14 residues. Per the germline V gene, CDR1 is SEHNR and CDR2 is FQNEAQ (reference sequence). This chain's CDR3 is CASSSGTGSYEQYF. CDR3 sequence (DNA): TGTGCCAGCAGCTCCGGGACAGGCTCCTACGAGCAGTACTTC.

The V gene is TRBV9, the J gene TRBJ1-6; maybe TRBD1 (6 bases). The CDR3 runs 13 residues. Germline CDR1 reads SGDLS; CDR2 reads YYNGEE. V lost 1 base and J lost 7, with 6 bases in between. CDR3 bases: TGTGCCAGCAGCGTACAGGGGAATTCACCCCTCCACTTT. Translating gives CASSVQGNSPLHF.

The V gene is TRBV30, the J gene TRBJ1-5, with 7 nucleotides matching TRBD1. There are 23 residues in the CDR3. Germline lookup yields CDR1 GTSNPN and CDR2 SVGIG (reference sequence). Unmatched junction bases numbered 29, after V lost 3 bases and J lost 0 bases. The CDR3 reads CAWSVTGPMLSTGALNSNQPQHF. The CDR3 DNA reads as TGTGCCTGGAGCGTAACGGGACCAATGCTCTCTACAGGGGCTCTTAATAGCAATCAGCCCCAGCATTTT.

The J gene is TRBJ2-5, the V gene TRBV5-4, with a weak D call TRBD2 (5 bases). Trimming pared 3 bases from V and 1 base from J, leaving 10 bases between. Per the germline V gene, CDR1 is SGHNT and CDR2 is YYREEE (reference sequence). The CDR3 totals 14 residues. Written as DNA, the CDR3 is TGTGCCAGCAGCTCCCGGGGTCCCCAAGAGACCCAGTACTTC. Translated, it gives CASSSRGPQETQYF.

The chain recombines TRBV5-1 with TRBJ2-4, with D possibly matching TRBD1 (6 bases). Germline V gene lookup returns CDR1 SGHRS and CDR2 YFSETQ. Trimming removed 0 bases at V and 2 bases at J, with 12 bases between. This CDR3 has 16 amino acids. Here the CDR3 DNA reads TGCGCCAGCAGCTTGGACTGGGGGACATCCAAAAACATTCAGTACTTC. Encoded protein: CASSLDWGTSKNIQYF.

The J gene is TRBJ2-5, the V gene TRBV7-9, with D possibly being TRBD2 (6 bases). The CDR3 sequence is 15 residues long. CDR1 is SEHNR and CDR2 is FQNEAQ in the germline V gene (reference sequence). V dropped 1 base and J dropped 1 base, with 10 bases sitting between them. CDR3 DNA: TGTGCCAGCAGCTTAGATGTGGGACTCCAAGAGACCCAGTACTTC. Its translation: CASSLDVGLQETQYF.

The chain links TRBV14 to TRBJ2-7, with D possibly TRBD1 on 6 matching bases. CDR3 length: 19 residues. The ends were cut back, 1 base at V and 3 bases at J, with 25 bases in the middle. CDR1 is SGHDN, CDR2 FVKESK, per germline. The CDR3 nucleotides read TGTGCCAGCAGCCAAGGAGAGGGGCTTGGTGGGGGCCGATACTACGAGCAGTACTTC. Encoded protein: CASSQGEGLGGGRYYEQYF. Looking up the rest from reference TRBV14 and TRBJ2-7 gives the full variable domain: EAGVTQFPSHSVIEKGQTVTLRCDPISGHDNLYWYRRVMGKEIKFLLHFVKESKQDESGMPNNRFLAERTGGTYSTLKVQPAELEDSGVYFCASSQGEGLGGGRYYEQYFGPGTRLTVT.

The chain uses TRBV5-5 and TRBJ2-2, with TRBD1 matching 10 bases. Germline lookup yields CDR1 SGHKS and CDR2 YYEKEE (reference sequence). After removal of 7 bases from V and 6 bases from J, the junction contained 0 bases not matched to a gene. The CDR3 is 12 residues long. The CDR3 protein is CASGQGAGELFF. As DNA, the CDR3 is TGTGCCAGCGGACAGGGGGCCGGGGAGCTGTTTTTT.

CDR3: CASSTTGGAFLNTEAFF. In DNA form, the CDR3 reads TGTGCCAGCAGCACTACAGGGGGCGCGTTTCTGAACACTGAAGCTTTCTTT. The rearrangement joins TRBV11-1 to TRBJ1-1, with 9 positions matching TRBD1. V gave up 5 bases and J gave up 0 bases; unmatched junction bases: 10. This CDR3 comprises 17 residues. Germline CDR1 reads SGHAT; CDR2 reads FQDESV (reference sequence).

The chain is built from TRBV9 and TRBJ1-4; D remains unclear. CDR1 is SGDLS, CDR2 YYNGEE, per germline. Trimming cost V 0 bases and J 8 bases, with 14 bases left between them. The CDR3 consists of 15 residues. The CDR3 loop is CASSVGNHQAEKLFF. CDR3 DNA: TGTGCCAGCAGCGTAGGAAACCACCAGGCGGAAAAACTGTTTTTT.

This rearrangement joins TRBV29-1 to TRBJ1-2, with TRBD1 matching over 8 bases. Germline CDR1 SQVTM, CDR2 ANQGSEA. The CDR3 runs to 13 residues. V shed 5 bases, J shed 5 bases, and the junction held 7 bases outside the gene matches. The chain's CDR3 is CSVPMTGAYGYTF. CDR3 in DNA: TGCAGCGTTCCCATGACAGGGGCTTATGGCTACACCTTC.

The DNA of the CDR3 is TGTGCCTGGAGTGGAGGGACAGGGCTGTCTGGCTACACCTTC. Protein: CAWSGGTGLSGYTF. V usage is TRBV30 and J usage is TRBJ1-2; TRBD1 matches 9 bases. The CDR3 sequence is 14 residues long. V shed 1 base and J 7 bases; nucleotides not matched to a gene: 7. From germline, CDR1 is GTSNPN and CDR2 SVGIG (reference sequence).